This T cell receptor (beta chain) is from a study of vaccination effects on CD4 cells after COVID-19. Study overall: Following the second dose by a median of 72 days, the post-vaccine samples were obtained.

Produced via immunoSEQ multiplex PCR; TCRdb's table is partial and in-frame only. The data show 65,000 to 75,000 clones, around two thirds seen once. After expansion with viral peptide pools in the ViraFEST assay, antigen-specific CD4+ T cells were sequenced. Following an approximately ten-day culture, CD4+ T cells were purified. The cohort was immunized with two doses of either the BNT162b2 or mRNA-1273 vaccine. Testing of the vaccine recipients showed negative nucleocapsid antibodies and no prior SARS-CoV-2 infection. Half-medium replacement with IL-2 medium occurred on days 3 and 7. A word on this clone: Antigen unknown.

Germline loops: CDR1 SNHLY, CDR2 FYNNEI. The CDR3 covers 11 residues. Trimming removed 4 bases from V and 4 bases from J, with 4 bases in between. The sample in question was CD4+ T cells from PBMCs cultured with HCoV-229E spike peptides, obtained after COVID-19 vaccination. This chain links TRBV2 with TRBJ1-1, with unresolved D. The receptor comes from a human donor who received a COVID-19 vaccine. This CDR3 is CASSVVTEAFF. Written as DNA, the CDR3 is TGTGCCAGCAGTGTGGTCACTGAAGCTTTCTTT.